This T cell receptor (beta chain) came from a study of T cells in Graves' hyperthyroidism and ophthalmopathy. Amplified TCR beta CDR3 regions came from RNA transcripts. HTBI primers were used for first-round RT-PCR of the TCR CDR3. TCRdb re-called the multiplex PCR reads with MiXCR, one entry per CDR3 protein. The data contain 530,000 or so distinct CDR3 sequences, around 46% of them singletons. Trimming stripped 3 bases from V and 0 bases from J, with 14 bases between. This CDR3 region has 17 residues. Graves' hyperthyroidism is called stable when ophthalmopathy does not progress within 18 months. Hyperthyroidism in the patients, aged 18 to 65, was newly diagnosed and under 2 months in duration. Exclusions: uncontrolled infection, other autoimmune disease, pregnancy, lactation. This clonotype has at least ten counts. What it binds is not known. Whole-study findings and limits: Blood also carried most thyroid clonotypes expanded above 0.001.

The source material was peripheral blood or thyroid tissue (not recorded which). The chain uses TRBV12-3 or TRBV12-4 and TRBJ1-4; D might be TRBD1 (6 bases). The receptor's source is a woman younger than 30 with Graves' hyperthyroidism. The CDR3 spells CASSFGDRTTTNEKLFF. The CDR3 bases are TGTGCCAGCAGTTTTGGCGACAGGACTACAACTAATGAAAAACTGTTTTTT.